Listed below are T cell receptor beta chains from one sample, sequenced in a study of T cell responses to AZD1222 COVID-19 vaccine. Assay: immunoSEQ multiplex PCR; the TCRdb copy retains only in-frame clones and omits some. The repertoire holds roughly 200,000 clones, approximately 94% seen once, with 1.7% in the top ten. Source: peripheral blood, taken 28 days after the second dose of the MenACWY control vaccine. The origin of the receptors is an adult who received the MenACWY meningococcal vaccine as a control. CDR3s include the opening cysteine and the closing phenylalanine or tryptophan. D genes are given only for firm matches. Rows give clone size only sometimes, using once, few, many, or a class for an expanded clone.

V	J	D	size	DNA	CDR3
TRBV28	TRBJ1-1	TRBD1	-	TGTGCCAGCAGTTTCCCCGGGACAGCCGAAGCTTTCTTT	CASSFPGTAEAFF
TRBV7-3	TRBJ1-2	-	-	TGTGCCAGCAGCTTAAGGCCGGGGGTGGACTATGGCTACACCTTC	CASSLRPGVDYGYTF
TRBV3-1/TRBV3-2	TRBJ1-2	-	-	TGTGCCAGCAGCCAAGGCGCAGGGCGTGGCTACACCTTC	CASSQGAGRGYTF
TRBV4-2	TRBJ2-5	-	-	TGTGCCAGCAGCCAAGGACAGGCCCTCCAGGGCCAGTACTTC	CASSQGQALQGQYF
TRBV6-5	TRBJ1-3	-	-	TGTGCCAGCAGACCCAGGGAGTACGGAAACACCATATATTTT	CASRPREYGNTIYF
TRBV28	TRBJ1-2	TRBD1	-	TGTGCCAGCAGTCTCAGGACAGGGACGTATGGCTACACCTTC	CASSLRTGTYGYTF
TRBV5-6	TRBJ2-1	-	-	TGTGCCAGCAGCTTGGGCAGCTTGACCTACAATGAGCAGTTCTTC	CASSLGSLTYNEQFF
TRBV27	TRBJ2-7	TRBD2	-	TGTGCCAGCAGTTTCGGCGGGAGGGCCGTCGAGCAGTACTTC	CASSFGGRAVEQYF
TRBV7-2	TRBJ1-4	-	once	TGTGCCAGCACCCTTTTTGGGGGAAATGAAAAACTGTTTTTT	CASTLFGGNEKLFF
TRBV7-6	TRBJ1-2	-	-	TGTGCCAGCAGTCCTACCCCGGCGGGGGGCTACACCTTC	CASSPTPAGGYTF
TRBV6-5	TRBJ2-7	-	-	TGTGCCAGCAGTTACTCGACGGGGGCCGAGCAGTACTTC	CASSYSTGAEQYF
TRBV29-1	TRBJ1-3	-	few	TGCAGCGTTGGTCTCGGGCATTCTGGAAACACCATATATTTT	CSVGLGHSGNTIYF
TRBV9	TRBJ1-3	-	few	TGTGCCAGCAGCTGGGACAACTCTGGAAACACCATATATTTT	CASSWDNSGNTIYF
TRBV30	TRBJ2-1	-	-	TGTGCCTGGAGTGACCCCCCAGCGGAGCAGTTCTTC	CAWSDPPAEQFF
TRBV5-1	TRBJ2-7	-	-	TGCGCCAGCAGCTCTGAGAGCTCCTACGAGCAGTACTTC	CASSSESSYEQYF
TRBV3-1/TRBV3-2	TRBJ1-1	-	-	TGTGCCAGCAGCACACCGGGGCACCTCACAGACACTGAAGCTTTCTTT	CASSTPGHLTDTEAFF
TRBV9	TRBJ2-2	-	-	TGTGCCAGCAGCCGCACTAACACCGGGGAGCTGTTTTTT	CASSRTNTGELFF
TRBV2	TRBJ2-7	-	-	TGTGCCAGCAGCTATTTTGGCGAGCAGTACTTC	CASSYFGEQYF
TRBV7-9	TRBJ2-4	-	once	TGTGCCAGCAGCCCCCCTCTACGACTAGCCAAAAACATTCAGTACTTC	CASSPPLRLAKNIQYF